The clone carrying this TCR beta chain has only a few counts. Trimming removed 2 bases at V and 0 bases at J, with 15 bases between. From germline, CDR1 is DFQATT and CDR2 SNEGSKA (reference sequence). This CDR3 comprises 16 residues. The sample comes from a study of identical twins. TCRdb called the 5' RACE reads again in MiXCR, with one record for every CDR3 protein. Of hundreds of thousands of distinct CDR3 sequences listed, around 8.3% are singletons. These same records also appear under a second study, on yellow fever vaccine responses in identical twins.

The V and J genes are TRBV20-1 and TRBJ2-3; a weak D match, TRBD2 (5 bases). The clonotype was recovered from a young woman in good health. The sequencing sample was made of PBMCs. The CDR3 bases are TGCAGTGCTAGAATTGCGGTTCGCGGGAGCACAGATACGCAGTATTTT. Protein sequence: CSARIAVRGSTDTQYF.